This entry lists 8 T cell receptor beta chains sequenced from one sample in a study of radiotherapy plus CTLA-4 blockade in lung cancer. Generated by immunoSEQ multiplex PCR, the TCRdb table keeps only in-frame clones and is missing some. The table records 70,000 to 90,000 clones, approximately 80% of them present only once. The sample was peripheral blood, taken from a patient treated with radiotherapy plus ipilimumab. These receptors were obtained from a human donor with non-small cell lung cancer who had stable disease on radiotherapy plus ipilimumab.

The CDR3 spells CASSLLRGNTEAFF. The CDR3 DNA follows: TGCGCCAGCAGCTTGTTACGGGGGAACACTGAAGCTTTCTTT. The genes are TRBV5-1 and TRBJ1-1; D gene unclear. The germline V gene encodes CDR1 SGHRS and CDR2 YFSETQ. The CDR3 spans 14 residues. V lost 1 base and J 1 base, leaving 8 bases between the germline ends. The full variable domain, in which reference TRBV5-1 and TRBJ1-1 provide the parts outside the CDR3, is KAGVTQTPRYLIKTRGQQVTLSCSPISGHRSVSWYQQTPGQGLQFLFEYFSETQRNKGNFPGRFSGRQFSNSRSEMNVSTLELGDSALYLCASSLLRGNTEAFFGQGTRLTVV.

This chain links TRBV7-2 with TRBJ1-6, with D unresolved. The V end was cut by 4 bases, the J end by 9 bases, with 13 bases between. The CDR3 runs to 14 residues. Germline CDR1 reads SGHTA; CDR2 reads FQGNSA. The CDR3 spells CASSSGKGGSPLHF. DNA of the CDR3: TGTGCCAGCAGCTCTGGAAAGGGTGGTTCACCCCTCCACTTT.

This clone was recorded only once. V and J are TRBV19 and TRBJ2-7; no clear D gene. V was cut by 0 bases and J by 11 bases, with 8 bases left in between. CDR3 length: 11 amino acids. The germline V gene has CDR1 LNHDA and CDR2 SQIVND (reference sequence). CDR3 sequence (DNA): TGTGCCAGTAGTATAGACGGAGAGAAGTACTTC. Amino acids: CASSIDGEKYF.

CDR3 protein: CASSPLQVASGGAGYEQYF. CDR3 in DNA: TGTGCCAGCAGCCCACTCCAGGTGGCTAGCGGGGGGGCAGGCTACGAGCAGTACTTC. The chain uses TRBV7-6 and TRBJ2-7, with TRBD2 matching over 12 bases. Germline CDR1 and CDR2: SGHVS and FNYEAQ. The CDR3 spans 19 residues. Trimming cost V 5 bases and J 3 bases; bases outside gene matches: 17.

This chain connects TRBV6-5 to TRBJ2-7; possible D gene TRBD1, 5 bases. Trimming pared 5 bases from V and 0 bases from J, leaving 11 bases between. CDR1 is MNHEY, CDR2 SVGAGI, per germline. The CDR3 totals 14 residues. The CDR3 DNA follows: TGTGCCAGCAGTAGGGGCGGAAACTCCTACGAGCAGTACTTC. It is translated as CASSRGGNSYEQYF.

The rearrangement joins TRBV6-1 to TRBJ1-3, with D unresolved. V gave up 2 bases and J gave up 4 bases, with 15 bases separating them. Germline V gives CDR1 MNHNS, CDR2 SASEGT. The CDR3 is 16 amino acids. CDR3 sequence (DNA): TGTGCCAGCAGTGAACGGGCCGGGTTTACGGGAAACACCATATATTTT. This encodes CASSERAGFTGNTIYF.

This chain joins TRBV5-1 and TRBJ2-2; TRBD1 agrees at 7 bases. Germline CDR1 SGHRS, CDR2 YFSETQ. This CDR3 is 14 amino acids long. With V trimmed by 4 bases and J by 5 bases, 5 bases remained unmatched. CDR3 in amino acids: CASSKTGRTGELFF. In DNA, the CDR3 is TGCGCCAGCAGCAAGACAGGGCGAACCGGGGAGCTGTTTTTT. Full variable domain (missing parts from reference TRBV5-1 and TRBJ2-2): KAGVTQTPRYLIKTRGQQVTLSCSPISGHRSVSWYQQTPGQGLQFLFEYFSETQRNKGNFPGRFSGRQFSNSRSEMNVSTLELGDSALYLCASSKTGRTGELFFGEGSRLTVL.

The J gene is TRBJ1-2, the V gene TRBV4-2; 9 bases fit TRBD1. The CDR3 is made up of 15 amino acids. Trimming cost V 0 bases and J 4 bases; bases outside gene matches: 3. CDR1 and CDR2 (germline): LGHNA, YNFKEQ. The CDR3 spells CASSQETGGFYGYTF. In nucleotides, the CDR3 is TGTGCCAGCAGCCAAGAAACAGGGGGCTTCTATGGCTACACCTTC.